Listed here are 5 T cell receptor beta chains from one sample, sequenced in a study of CD8 T cells in Susac syndrome. The authors reverse transcribed roughly 0.5 to 1 ug RNA with random hexamers. One entry per CDR3 protein, called by TCRdb with MiXCR from the immunoSEQ multiplex PCR reads. The sample holds a few hundred thousand distinct CDR3 sequences, around 95% seen once. Sequencing was performed on CD4+ T cells from PBMCs. Source of these receptors: a human donor with multiple sclerosis.

This chain links TRBV20-1 with TRBJ2-7; a possible D gene is TRBD1 (6 bases). This CDR3 spans 14 amino acids. Deletions cut 5 bases from V and 2 bases from J, with 16 bases between. Per the germline V gene, CDR1 is DFQATT and CDR2 is SNEGSKA (reference sequence). CDR3 in DNA: TGCAGTGCTCCAGAACAGGGATCACCCTACGAGCAGTACTTC. Protein product: CSAPEQGSPYEQYF.

The rearrangement joins TRBV15 to TRBJ1-5; a weak D match, TRBD1 (5 bases). Germline CDR1 is LNHNV and CDR2 is YYDKDF (reference sequence). Trimming left V 3 bases short and J 1 base short, with 13 bases between. The CDR3 length is 16 residues. CDR3 sequence reads: CATSSELRASNQPQHF. CDR3 nucleotide sequence: TGTGCCACCAGCAGCGAACTCAGGGCCAGCAATCAGCCCCAGCATTTT.

The genes are TRBV29-1 and TRBJ2-3; 16 bases fit TRBD2. Germline V gene lookup returns CDR1 SQVTM and CDR2 ANQGSEA. This CDR3 has 16 residues. V gave up 6 bases and J gave up 1 base; unmatched junction bases: 4. CDR3 region: CSVGGLAGGRTDTQYF. In DNA, the CDR3 is TGCAGCGTGGGGGGACTAGCGGGAGGGCGCACAGATACGCAGTATTTT.

The chain employs TRBV2 and TRBJ2-2; possibly TRBD1 for D (6 bases). CDR1 is SNHLY, CDR2 FYNNEI, per germline. This CDR3 spans 15 amino acids. Trimming stripped 9 bases from V and 0 bases from J, with 14 bases between. CDR3 amino acids: CASQGSSSNTGELFF. The DNA of the CDR3 is TGTGCCAGTCAGGGGTCGAGCTCGAACACCGGGGAGCTGTTTTTT. Using reference TRBV2 and TRBJ2-2 for the parts outside the CDR3, the full variable domain is EPEVTQTPSHQVTQMGQEVILRCVPISNHLYFYWYRQILGQKVEFLVSFYNNEISEKSEIFDDQFSVERPDGSNFTLKIRSTKLEDSAMYFCASQGSSSNTGELFFGEGSRLTVL.

V and J are TRBV7-9 and TRBJ2-7; no definite D call. The germline V and J ends were trimmed by 1 base and 3 bases, with 13 bases remaining between them. Germline CDR1 reads SEHNR; CDR2 reads FQNEAQ (reference sequence). This CDR3 spans 15 amino acids. CDR3 sequence: CASSLGQNKNYEQYF. The CDR3 bases are TGTGCCAGCAGCTTAGGACAAAATAAAAACTACGAGCAGTACTTC.